These T cell receptor beta chains were read from a single sample in a study of early T cells in non-severe SARS-CoV-2 infection. TCRdb independently ran MiXCR on the 5' RACE reads; one entry per CDR3 protein. The sample lists 25,000 to 30,000 distinct CDR3 sequences, approximately 4.8% occurring once. The sample was whole blood. The receptor set was obtained from an adult who was a healthcare worker with PCR-confirmed SARS-CoV-2 infection or an uninfected control (not recorded which). Each CDR3 is given with its conserved first and last residue. The D gene is left open where the match is weak. The size entry is marked missing in some rows and otherwise reads once, few, many or a size class.

v_gene,j_gene,d_gene,abundance,CDR3nt,CDR3aa
TRBV24-1,TRBJ1-1,NA,many,TGTGCCACCAGTGCCTGGGGGAACACTGAAGCTTTCTTT,CATSAWGNTEAFF
TRBV10-3,TRBJ2-3,NA,many,TGTGCCATCAGTGAGAAGGACCTCTGGCGCACAGATACGCAGTATTTT,CAISEKDLWRTDTQYF
TRBV6-5,TRBJ2-1,TRBD2,medium-sized,TGTGCCAGCAGTTACTCTGTACTAGCGGGATGGTCGGGGAATGAGCAGTTCTTC,CASSYSVLAGWSGNEQFF
TRBV5-1,TRBJ2-1,TRBD2,many,TGCGCCAGCAGCTCCGCCGGGACTAGCGGGGGTGAGCAGTTCTTC,CASSSAGTSGGEQFF
TRBV7-2,TRBJ2-3,NA,many,TGTGCCAGCAGCCCAAGCCTAAGCACAGATACGCAGTATTTT,CASSPSLSTDTQYF
TRBV20-1,TRBJ1-2,TRBD1,many,TGCAGTGCTAGAGATCTGACAGGGGCTAACTATGGCTACACCTTC,CSARDLTGANYGYTF
TRBV4-2,TRBJ2-7,TRBD2,many,TGTGCCAGCAGCCAGGACCTTAGGGGCGGGAGAGCCCACGAGCAGTACTTC,CASSQDLRGGRAHEQYF
TRBV7-2,TRBJ2-6,NA,many,TGTGCCAGCACCTCCGGTGGACCCTGGAGTGCCAACGTCCTGACTTTC,CASTSGGPWSANVLTF
TRBV6-2/TRBV6-3,TRBJ1-1,NA,many,TGTGCCAGCAGTTGGATAGTTGCCGAGATGAACACTGAAGCTTTCTTT,CASSWIVAEMNTEAFF
TRBV29-1,TRBJ2-3,TRBD1,NA,TGCAGCGTTAGTCGGGACAGGGGGACGGCAGATACGCAGTATTTT,CSVSRDRGTADTQYF
TRBV5-6,TRBJ2-7,NA,many,TGTGCCAGCAGCTTCGGGCCGAACGCCTACGAGCAGTACTTC,CASSFGPNAYEQYF
TRBV5-1,TRBJ1-1,NA,many,TGCGCCAGCAGCTTGGGTCTACAGGGCCGGACTGAAGCTTTCTTT,CASSLGLQGRTEAFF
TRBV20-1,TRBJ2-3,TRBD2,NA,TGCAGTGCAGGGGCGGGAGGGTCGGATACGCAGTATTTT,CSAGAGGSDTQYF
TRBV2,TRBJ2-7,NA,many,TGTGCCAGCAGTGAAGGCGGGGTGCAGTACTTC,CASSEGGVQYF
TRBV28,TRBJ1-3,NA,NA,TGTGCCAGTACCCCAGAAGGCCTTCGAAACACCATATATTTT,CASTPEGLRNTIYF
TRBV7-3,TRBJ2-5,TRBD1,many,TGTGCCAGCAGCCCCACGGGACAGGGGACGACCCAGTACTTC,CASSPTGQGTTQYF
TRBV28,TRBJ1-5,TRBD1,many,TGTGCCAGCAGTCCGGACAGGGTTCAGCCCCAGCATTTT,CASSPDRVQPQHF
TRBV28,TRBJ2-3,TRBD2,many,TGTGCCAGCATCCCTAGCGGGGTTAGCACAGATACGCAGTATTTT,CASIPSGVSTDTQYF
TRBV7-9,TRBJ2-2,TRBD1,many,TGTGCCAGCAGCTTAGGGACAGGTTCGAACACCGGGGAGCTGTTTTTT,CASSLGTGSNTGELFF
TRBV11-2,TRBJ2-2,NA,NA,TGTGCCAGCAGCCCTGGACTGGGTCCGCGGGAGCTGTTTTTT,CASSPGLGPRELFF
TRBV7-8,TRBJ2-3,TRBD2,many,TGTGCCAGCAGCCAAAGAGGGACTAGCGGGAGGAGGTTATCAGATACGCAGTATTTT,CASSQRGTSGRRLSDTQYF
TRBV7-8,TRBJ1-2,NA,NA,TGTGCCAGCAGCTTAACGGCAGACTATGGCTACACCTTC,CASSLTADYGYTF
TRBV11-2,TRBJ1-1,NA,many,TGTGCCAGCAGCTTAGTTTTGGGGGAGTCCCGCACTGAAGCTTTCTTT,CASSLVLGESRTEAFF
TRBV4-1,TRBJ2-7,NA,NA,TGCGCCAGCAGCCAGGGATTTACCCGCGAGCAGTACTTC,CASSQGFTREQYF
TRBV7-2,TRBJ2-7,TRBD2,many,TGTGCCAGCAGTCTTGGACTGGGACTAGCGGGAGAGGAGCAGTACTTC,CASSLGLGLAGEEQYF
TRBV20-1,TRBJ1-2,NA,many,TGCAGTGCTTCTCCCAACGAGAACTATGGCTACACCTTC,CSASPNENYGYTF
TRBV20-1,TRBJ2-7,TRBD2,many,TGCAGTGCTAGAGATAGCGGGGGTTACGAGCAGTACTTC,CSARDSGGYEQYF
TRBV5-1,TRBJ2-5,TRBD2,many,TGCGCCAGCAGCCCCGATAGCGGGAGAAGAGAGACCCAGTACTTC,CASSPDSGRRETQYF
TRBV4-3,TRBJ2-1,TRBD2,many,TGCGCCAGCAGCCAGCATCCAAGGGCCAGGACTAGCCCCTACAATGAGCAGTTCTTC,CASSQHPRARTSPYNEQFF
TRBV20-1,TRBJ1-1,TRBD1,few,TGCAGTGTTGGGGGGACAGGGCAGACGATCACTGAAGCTTTCTTT,CSVGGTGQTITEAFF